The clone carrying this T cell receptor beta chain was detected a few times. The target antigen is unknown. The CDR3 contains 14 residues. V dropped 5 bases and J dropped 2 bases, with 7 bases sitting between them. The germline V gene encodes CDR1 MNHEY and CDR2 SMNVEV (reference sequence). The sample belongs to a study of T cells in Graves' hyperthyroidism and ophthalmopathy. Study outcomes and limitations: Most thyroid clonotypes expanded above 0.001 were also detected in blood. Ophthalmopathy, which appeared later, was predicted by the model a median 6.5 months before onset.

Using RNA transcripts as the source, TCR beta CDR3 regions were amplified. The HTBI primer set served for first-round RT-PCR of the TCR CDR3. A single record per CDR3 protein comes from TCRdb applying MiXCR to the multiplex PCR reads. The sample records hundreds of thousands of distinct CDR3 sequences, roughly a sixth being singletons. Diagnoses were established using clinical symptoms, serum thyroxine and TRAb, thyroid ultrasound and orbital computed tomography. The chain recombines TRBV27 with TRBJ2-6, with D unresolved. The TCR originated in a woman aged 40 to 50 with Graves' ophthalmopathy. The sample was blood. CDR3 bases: TGTGCCAGCAGTCGTGTTACTGGGGCCAACGTCCTGACTTTC. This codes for CASSRVTGANVLTF.